This T cell receptor (beta chain) was identified during a study of T-cell memory formation after mild COVID-19. Study-wide background: TCR clusters showed largely donor specificity.

Germline CDR1 is SGHVS and CDR2 is FNYEAQ. The V gene lost 3 bases and the J gene lost 7 bases, with 25 bases spanning the gap. This CDR3 contains 18 residues. One entry per CDR3 protein, called by TCRdb with MiXCR from the 5' RACE reads. The sample consists of about 410,000 distinct CDR3 sequences, under 20% of them appearing once. Sequencing was carried out using PBMCs or a T cell subset sorted from them (not recorded which). The chain carries TRBV7-6 and TRBJ2-1; maybe TRBD1 (6 bases). The clonotype was recovered from a man between 18 and 35 years old who had mild COVID-19 (a few samples of this study predate the infection). Cell type and time point are not known. CDR3 nucleotides: TGTGCCAGCAGCTTCTTGATTGGACAGACTTATTCCTCTAATGAGCAGTTCTTC. It yields the protein CASSFLIGQTYSSNEQFF.